This TCR beta chain is from a study of T cells expressing NK-cell markers. Study-level points and caveats: Dominant NKG2C+ clonotypes in roughly 6 donors made up roughly 1.0-7.0% of CD8+ T cells.

CDR3 length: 15 residues. Germline assignment: CDR1 LGHNA and CDR2 YSLEER. TCRdb reprocessed the 5' RACE reads, keeping one entry per CDR3 protein, no DNA. Its clone listing holds hundreds of thousands of distinct CDR3 sequences. In the case of this clonotype: Its antigen is still unknown.

Sequenced material: blood T cells: a sorted CD56 or NKG2C T cell subset, CD4+ or CD8+ T cells, or bulk PBMC T cells (not recorded which). The TCR sequence derives from a woman aged 18 to 69 in good health. V is TRBV4-3 and J is TRBJ2-7; the TCRdb D gene call, TRBD2, has no DNA to confirm it. The CDR3 loop reads CASSQVLAEDYEQYF.